This paragraph reports one T cell receptor beta chain. What it binds is unknown. The data were obtained in a study of long-term antiretroviral therapy in people with HIV. The libraries were made with immunoSEQ v3.0 at survey level. The data were produced by immunoSEQ multiplex PCR, yet TCRdb's version contains in-frame clones alone and is incomplete. There are 20,000 to 25,000 clones in the sample; around four fifths occur only once, and 8.8% lies in the top ten. Study findings and constraints: Dominance of pre-ART expanded clones persisted, fluctuating and often declining after ART.

Germline V lookup: CDR1 MNHNY, CDR2 SVGAGI (reference sequence). This CDR3 contains 16 residues. Between the trimmed V and J ends, which lost 7 bases and 0 bases, there was a span of 13 bases. This clonotype originated in a middle-aged woman with HIV. Sequenced here: unsorted PBMCs, sampled 1.2 years after starting antiretroviral therapy. This chain links TRBV6-6 with TRBJ2-6, with D uncertain. The CDR3 here is CASNSQLLSGANVLTF. Here the CDR3 DNA reads TGTGCCAGCAATTCACAGTTACTCTCTGGGGCCAACGTCCTGACTTTC.